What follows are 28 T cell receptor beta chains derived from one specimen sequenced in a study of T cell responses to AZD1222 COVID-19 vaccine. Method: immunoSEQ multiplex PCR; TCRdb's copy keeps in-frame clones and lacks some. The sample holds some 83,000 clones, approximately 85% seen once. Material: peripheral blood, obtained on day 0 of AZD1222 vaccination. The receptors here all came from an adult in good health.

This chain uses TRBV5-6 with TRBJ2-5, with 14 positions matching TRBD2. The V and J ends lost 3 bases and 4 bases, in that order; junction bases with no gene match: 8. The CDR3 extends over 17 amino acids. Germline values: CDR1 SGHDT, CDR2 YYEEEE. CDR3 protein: CASSWGLAGEVGETQYF. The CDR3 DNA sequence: TGTGCCAGCAGCTGGGGACTAGCGGGAGAGGTCGGAGAGACCCAGTACTTC.

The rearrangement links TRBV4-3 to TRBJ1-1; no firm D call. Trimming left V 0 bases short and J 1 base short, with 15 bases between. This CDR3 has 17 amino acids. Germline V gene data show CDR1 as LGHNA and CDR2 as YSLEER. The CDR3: CASSQDPSETSNTEAFF. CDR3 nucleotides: TGCGCCAGCAGCCAAGATCCATCCGAGACATCGAACACTGAAGCTTTCTTT.

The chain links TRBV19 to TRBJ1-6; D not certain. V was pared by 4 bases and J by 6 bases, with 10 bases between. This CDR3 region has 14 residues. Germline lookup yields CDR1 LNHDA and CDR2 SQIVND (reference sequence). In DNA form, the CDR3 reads TGTGCCAGTAGTAGGGGAATTTCTAATTCACCCCTCCACTTT. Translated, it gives CASSRGISNSPLHF.

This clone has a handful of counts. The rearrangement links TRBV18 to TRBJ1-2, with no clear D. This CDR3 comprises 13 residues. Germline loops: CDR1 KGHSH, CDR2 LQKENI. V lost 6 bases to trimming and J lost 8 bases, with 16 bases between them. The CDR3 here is CASSPARGGGYTF. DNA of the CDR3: TGTGCCAGCTCCCCCGCCCGCGGAGGAGGCTACACCTTC. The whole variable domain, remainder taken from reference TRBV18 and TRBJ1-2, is NAGVMQNPRHLVRRRGQEARLRCSPMKGHSHVYWYRQLPEEGLKFMVYLQKENIIDESGMPKERFSAEFPKEGPSILRIQQVVRGDSAAYFCASSPARGGGYTFGSGTRLTVV.

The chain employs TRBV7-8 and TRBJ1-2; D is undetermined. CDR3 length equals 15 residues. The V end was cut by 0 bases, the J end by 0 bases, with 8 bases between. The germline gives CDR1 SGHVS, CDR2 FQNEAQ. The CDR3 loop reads CASSLAGGSNYGYTF. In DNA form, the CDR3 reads TGTGCCAGCAGCTTAGCGGGAGGGTCTAACTATGGCTACACCTTC.

CDR3 sequence: CASSLNPLDRPGSPLHF. CDR3 nucleotides: TGTGCCAGCAGCTTAAATCCGTTGGACCGGCCGGGTTCACCCCTCCACTTT. The chain is built from TRBV28 and TRBJ1-6; D uncertain. Trimming left V 6 bases short and J 9 bases short, with 24 bases between. The CDR3 loop spans 17 amino acids. Germline V gene lookup returns CDR1 MDHEN and CDR2 SYDVKM.

The CDR3 DNA follows: TGTGCCAGCAGTTACTCTAGGACAGCCGGAAACACCATATATTTT. It codes for CASSYSRTAGNTIYF. The chain has TRBV6-5 and TRBJ1-3; D is possibly TRBD1 (6 bases). V lost 0 bases, J lost 4 bases, and 10 bases lay in between. CDR3 length: 15 amino acids. Germline V gene data show CDR1 as MNHEY and CDR2 as SVGAGI.

CDR3 DNA sequence: TGTGCCAGCAGCCCGACGGGACTAGCGGGTCGTGAGCAGTTCTTC. It is translated as CASSPTGLAGREQFF. The chain is built from TRBV7-8 and TRBJ2-1; 12 bases are shared with TRBD2. Per the germline V gene, CDR1 is SGHVS and CDR2 is FQNEAQ. Trimming cost V 5 bases and J 9 bases; bases outside gene matches: 8. This CDR3 is 15 amino acids long. Based on the CDR3 plus reference TRBV7-8 and TRBJ2-1, the full variable domain is GAGVSQSPRYKVAKRGQDVALRCDPISGHVSLFWYQQALGQGPEFLTYFQNEAQLDKSGLPSDRFFAERPEGSVSTLKIQRTQQEDSAVYLCASSPTGLAGREQFFGPGTRLTVL.

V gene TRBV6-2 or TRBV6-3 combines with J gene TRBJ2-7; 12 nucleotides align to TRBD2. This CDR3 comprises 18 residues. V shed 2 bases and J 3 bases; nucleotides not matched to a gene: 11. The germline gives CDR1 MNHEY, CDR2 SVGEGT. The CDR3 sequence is CASSYRASGRGKGYEQYF. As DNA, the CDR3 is TGTGCCAGCAGTTACAGGGCTAGCGGGAGGGGAAAAGGCTACGAGCAGTACTTC.

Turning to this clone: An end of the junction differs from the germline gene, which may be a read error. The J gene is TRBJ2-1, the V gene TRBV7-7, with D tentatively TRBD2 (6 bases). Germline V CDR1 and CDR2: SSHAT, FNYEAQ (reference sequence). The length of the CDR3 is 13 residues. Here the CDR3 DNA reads TGTGCTAGCAGCCCTGACCCCGGGGGTGAGCAGTTCTTC. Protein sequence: CASSPDPGGEQFF.

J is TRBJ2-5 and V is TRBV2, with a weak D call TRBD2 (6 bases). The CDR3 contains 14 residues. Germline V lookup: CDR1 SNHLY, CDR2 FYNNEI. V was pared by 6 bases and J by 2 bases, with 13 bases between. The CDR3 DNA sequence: TGTGCCAGCAGGCAGAGGGAGGTACAAGAGACCCAGTACTTC. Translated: CASRQREVQETQYF.

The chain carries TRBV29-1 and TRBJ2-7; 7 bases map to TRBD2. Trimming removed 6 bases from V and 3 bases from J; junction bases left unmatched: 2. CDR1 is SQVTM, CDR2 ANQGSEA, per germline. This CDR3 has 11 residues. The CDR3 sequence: CSVGGGYEQYF. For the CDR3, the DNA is TGCAGCGTGGGGGGGGGCTACGAGCAGTACTTC.

Written as DNA, the CDR3 is TGTGCCAGCAGTGAAGATTTCCAGGGCTTCGCCTACGAGCAGTACTTC. Encoded protein: CASSEDFQGFAYEQYF. The gene calls are TRBV6-1 and TRBJ2-7; weak D call: TRBD1 (5 bases). The ends were cut back, 1 base at V and 2 bases at J, with 15 bases in the middle. This CDR3 has 16 amino acids. CDR1 and CDR2 from the germline V gene are MNHNS and SASEGT.

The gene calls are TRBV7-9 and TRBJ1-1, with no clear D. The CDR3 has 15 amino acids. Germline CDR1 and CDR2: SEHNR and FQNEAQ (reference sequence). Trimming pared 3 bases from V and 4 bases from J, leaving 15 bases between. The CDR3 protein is CASSFTESVPTEAFF. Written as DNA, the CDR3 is TGTGCCAGCAGCTTTACAGAATCCGTACCCACTGAAGCTTTCTTT. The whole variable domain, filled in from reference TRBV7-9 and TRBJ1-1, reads DTGVSQNPRHKITKRGQNVTFRCDPISEHNRLYWYRQTLGQGPEFLTYFQNEAQLEKSRLLSDRFSAERPKGSFSTLEIQRTEQGDSAMYLCASSFTESVPTEAFFGQGTRLTVV.

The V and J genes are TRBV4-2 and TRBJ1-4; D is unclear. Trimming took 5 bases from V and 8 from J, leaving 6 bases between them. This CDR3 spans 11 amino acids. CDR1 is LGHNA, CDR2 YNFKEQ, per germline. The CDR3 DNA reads TGTGCCAGCAGCTTGGACGAAAAACTGTTTTTT. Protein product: CASSLDEKLFF.

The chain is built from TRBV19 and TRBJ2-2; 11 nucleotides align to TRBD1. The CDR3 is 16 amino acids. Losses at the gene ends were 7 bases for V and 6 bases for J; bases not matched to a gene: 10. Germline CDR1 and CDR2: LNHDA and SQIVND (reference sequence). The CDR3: CASTRIPGQGAGELFF. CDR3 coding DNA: TGTGCCAGTACCAGGATACCGGGACAGGGGGCCGGGGAGCTGTTTTTT. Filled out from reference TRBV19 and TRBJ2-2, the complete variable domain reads DGGITQSPKYLFRKEGQNVTLSCEQNLNHDAMYWYRQDPGQGLRLIYYSQIVNDFQKGDIAEGYSVSREKKESFPLTVTSAQKNPTAFYLCASTRIPGQGAGELFFGEGSRLTVL.

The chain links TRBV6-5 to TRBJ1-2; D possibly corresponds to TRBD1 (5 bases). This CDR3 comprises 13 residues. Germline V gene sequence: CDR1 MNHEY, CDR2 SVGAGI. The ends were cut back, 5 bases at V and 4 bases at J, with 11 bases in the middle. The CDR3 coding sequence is TGTGCCAGCAGTACCCGGGGGGGCTATGGCTACACCTTC. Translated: CASSTRGGYGYTF.

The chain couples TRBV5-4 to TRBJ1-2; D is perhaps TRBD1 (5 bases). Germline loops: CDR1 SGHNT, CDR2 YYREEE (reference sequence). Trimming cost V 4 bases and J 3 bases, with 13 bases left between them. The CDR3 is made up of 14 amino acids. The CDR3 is CASSLPGTDYGYTF. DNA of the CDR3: TGTGCCAGCAGCCTTCCCGGGACGGACTATGGCTACACCTTC.

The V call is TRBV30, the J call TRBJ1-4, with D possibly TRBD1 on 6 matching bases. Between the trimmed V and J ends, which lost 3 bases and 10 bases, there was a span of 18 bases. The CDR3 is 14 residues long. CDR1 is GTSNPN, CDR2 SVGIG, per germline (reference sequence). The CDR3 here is CAWSPRGRAGKLFF. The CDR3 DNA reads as TGTGCCTGGAGCCCCCGGGGGCGGGCGGGAAAACTGTTTTTT.

The CDR3 region has the DNA TGCGCCAGCAGAGTGGACCCCAGTGGGGCTGAAGCTTTCTTT. It specifies CASRVDPSGAEAFF. This chain connects TRBV10-1 to TRBJ1-1; D remains ambiguous. The CDR3 contains 14 residues. Germline V gene lookup returns CDR1 WNHNN and CDR2 SYGVQD (reference sequence). V was shortened by 6 bases and J by 6 bases, with 17 bases between the two germline ends.

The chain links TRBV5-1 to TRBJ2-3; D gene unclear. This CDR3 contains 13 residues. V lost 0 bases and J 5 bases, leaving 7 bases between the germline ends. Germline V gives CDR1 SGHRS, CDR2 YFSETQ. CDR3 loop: CASSLGTLDTQYF. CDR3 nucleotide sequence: TGCGCCAGCAGCTTGGGAACCTTAGATACGCAGTATTTT.

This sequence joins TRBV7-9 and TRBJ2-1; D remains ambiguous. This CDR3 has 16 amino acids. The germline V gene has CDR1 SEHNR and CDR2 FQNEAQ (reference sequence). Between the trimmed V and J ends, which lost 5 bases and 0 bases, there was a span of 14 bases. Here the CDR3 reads CASSPPGGSSYNEQFF. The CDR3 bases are TGTGCCAGCAGCCCGCCGGGCGGAAGCTCCTACAATGAGCAGTTCTTC.

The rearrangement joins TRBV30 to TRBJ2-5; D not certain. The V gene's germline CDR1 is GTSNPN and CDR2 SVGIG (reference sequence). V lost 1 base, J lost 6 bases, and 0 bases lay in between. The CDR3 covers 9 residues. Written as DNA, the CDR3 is TGTGCCTGGAGTGAGACCCAGTACTTC. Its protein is CAWSETQYF.

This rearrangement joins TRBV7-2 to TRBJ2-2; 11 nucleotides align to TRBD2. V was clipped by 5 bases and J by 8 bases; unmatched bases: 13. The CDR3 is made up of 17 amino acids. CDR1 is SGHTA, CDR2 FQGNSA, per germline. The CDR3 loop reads CASSIRLAGSFSGELFF. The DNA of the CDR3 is TGTGCCAGCAGCATTAGACTAGCGGGAAGTTTTAGTGGGGAGCTGTTTTTT.

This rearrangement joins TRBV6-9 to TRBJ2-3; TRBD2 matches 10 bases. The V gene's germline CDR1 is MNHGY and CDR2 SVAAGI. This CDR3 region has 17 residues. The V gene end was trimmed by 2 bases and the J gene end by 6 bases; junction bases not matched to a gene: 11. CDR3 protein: CASSYNARLAGDDTQYF. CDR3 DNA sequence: TGTGCCAGCAGTTATAATGCCCGGCTAGCGGGAGATGATACGCAGTATTTT.

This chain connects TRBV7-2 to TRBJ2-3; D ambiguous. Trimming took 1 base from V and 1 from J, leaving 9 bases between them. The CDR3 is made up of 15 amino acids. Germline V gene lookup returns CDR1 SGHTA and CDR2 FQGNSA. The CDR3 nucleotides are TGTGCCAGCAGCTTAGTAGCCGATCGCACAGATACGCAGTATTTT. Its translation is CASSLVADRTDTQYF.

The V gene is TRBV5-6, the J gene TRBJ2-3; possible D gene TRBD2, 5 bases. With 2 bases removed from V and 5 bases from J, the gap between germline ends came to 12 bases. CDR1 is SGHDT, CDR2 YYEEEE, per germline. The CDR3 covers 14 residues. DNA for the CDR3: TGTGCCAGCAGCTTCCCGGGGTCGGGAGATACGCAGTATTTT. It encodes CASSFPGSGDTQYF.

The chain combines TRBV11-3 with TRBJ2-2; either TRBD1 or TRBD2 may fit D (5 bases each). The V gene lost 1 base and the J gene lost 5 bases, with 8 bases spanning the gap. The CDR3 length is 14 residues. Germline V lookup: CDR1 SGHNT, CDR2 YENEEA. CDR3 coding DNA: TGTGCCAGCAGCTTAGGGGGGTTAACCGGGGAGCTGTTTTTT. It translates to CASSLGGLTGELFF.